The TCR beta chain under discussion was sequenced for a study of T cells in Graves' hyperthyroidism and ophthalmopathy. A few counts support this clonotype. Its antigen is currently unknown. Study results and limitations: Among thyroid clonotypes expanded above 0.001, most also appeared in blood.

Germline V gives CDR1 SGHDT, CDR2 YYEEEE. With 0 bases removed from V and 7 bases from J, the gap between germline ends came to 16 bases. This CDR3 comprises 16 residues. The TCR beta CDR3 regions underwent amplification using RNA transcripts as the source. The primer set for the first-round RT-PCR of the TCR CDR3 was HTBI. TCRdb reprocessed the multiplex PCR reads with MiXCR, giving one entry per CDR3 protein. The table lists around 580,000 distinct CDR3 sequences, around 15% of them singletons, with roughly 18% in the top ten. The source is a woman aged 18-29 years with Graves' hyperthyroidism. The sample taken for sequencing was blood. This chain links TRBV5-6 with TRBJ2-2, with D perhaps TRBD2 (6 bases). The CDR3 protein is CASSLAPVLGGGELFF. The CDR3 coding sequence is TGTGCCAGCAGCTTGGCCCCAGTCTTGGGGGGCGGGGAGCTGTTTTTT.